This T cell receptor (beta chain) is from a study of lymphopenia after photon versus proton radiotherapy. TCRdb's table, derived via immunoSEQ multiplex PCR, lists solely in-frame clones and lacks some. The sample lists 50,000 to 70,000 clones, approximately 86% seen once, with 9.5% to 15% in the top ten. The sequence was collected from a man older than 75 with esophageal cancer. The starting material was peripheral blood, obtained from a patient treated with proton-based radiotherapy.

The CDR3 loop is CAITTGHYNEQFF. The DNA for the CDR3 is TGTGCCATCACGACAGGGCATTACAATGAGCAGTTCTTC. V gene TRBV10-3 combines with J gene TRBJ2-1; 7 nucleotides align to TRBD1. The CDR3 contains 13 residues. The V gene's germline CDR1 is ENHRY and CDR2 SYGVKD. J lost 4 bases, V lost 7 bases, and 4 bases had no gene match.